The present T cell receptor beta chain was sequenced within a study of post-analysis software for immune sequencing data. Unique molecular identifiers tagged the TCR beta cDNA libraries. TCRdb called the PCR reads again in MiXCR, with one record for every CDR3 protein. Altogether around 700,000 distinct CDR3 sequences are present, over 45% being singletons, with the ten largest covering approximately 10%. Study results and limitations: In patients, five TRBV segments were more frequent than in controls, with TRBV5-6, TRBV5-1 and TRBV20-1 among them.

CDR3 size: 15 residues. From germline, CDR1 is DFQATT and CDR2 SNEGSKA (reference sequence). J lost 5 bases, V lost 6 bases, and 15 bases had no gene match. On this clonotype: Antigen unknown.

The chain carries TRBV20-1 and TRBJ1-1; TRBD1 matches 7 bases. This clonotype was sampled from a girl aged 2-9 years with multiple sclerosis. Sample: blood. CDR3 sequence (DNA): TGCAGTGCCACCGGGACAGCCACCGCCGGTACTGAAGCTTTCTTT. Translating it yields CSATGTATAGTEAFF.